What follows is one T cell receptor beta chain and its context. Its antigen is unknown. The germline V and J ends were trimmed by 6 bases and 2 bases, with 14 bases remaining between them. This CDR3 comprises 15 residues. Germline V gives CDR1 MNHEY, CDR2 SVGEGT. TCRdb redid the calling of the RT-PCR reads with MiXCR, one entry per CDR3 protein. The top ten hold 10% of the sample, which has about 620,000 distinct CDR3 sequences, about 12% seen once. These data belong to a study of response to subunit inactivated influenza vaccine. Overall study results and limits: The authors proposed limited new T cell recruitment per seasonal influenza vaccination.

Sequenced here: PBMCs from blood, sampled on the day of vaccination. The genes are TRBV6-2 or TRBV6-3 and TRBJ2-1, with D possibly being TRBD1 (5 bases). This receptor was obtained from a man aged 50 to 59 who received an inactivated influenza vaccine. The CDR3 DNA reads as TGTGCCAGCAGAGCCGGGCAGGGCCCCTACAATGAGCAGTTCTTC. Its protein is CASRAGQGPYNEQFF.